These 2 T cell receptor beta chains came from one sample sequenced in a study of OX40 agonist ivuxolimab in advanced cancers. The protocol was immunoSEQ multiplex PCR, while the TCRdb copy is restricted to in-frame clones and leaves out a portion. The sample lists tens of thousands of clones, roughly 84% seen once, with around 2.7% in the top ten. The material was CD4+ or CD8+ T cells sorted from blood, obtained in a trial of the OX40 agonist ivuxolimab. The receptors here all came from an adult with an advanced solid tumor such as melanoma, head and neck, liver or kidney cancer.

This clone was observed a handful of times. The V and J genes are TRBV19 and TRBJ2-3; TRBD1 is a possible D gene (6 bases). Germline V gene data show CDR1 as LNHDA and CDR2 as SQIVND (reference sequence). The ends were cut back, 8 bases at V and 7 bases at J, with 16 bases in the middle. The CDR3 runs to 13 residues. This CDR3 is CASGDRPQNTQYF. CDR3 bases: TGTGCCAGTGGTGACAGGCCCCAAAATACGCAGTATTTT.

The chain uses TRBV19 and TRBJ2-2; 7 bases are a match to TRBD1. Trimming at V came to 6 bases and at J to 5 bases, leaving 9 bases not matched to a gene. Germline values: CDR1 LNHDA, CDR2 SQIVND (reference sequence). The CDR3 runs to 15 residues. The CDR3 loop is CASSVDRARTGELFF. The CDR3 nucleotides are TGTGCCAGTAGCGTTGACAGGGCGAGGACCGGGGAGCTGTTTTTT. The variable domain in full, completed from reference TRBV19 and TRBJ2-2, reads DGGITQSPKYLFRKEGQNVTLSCEQNLNHDAMYWYRQDPGQGLRLIYYSQIVNDFQKGDIAEGYSVSREKKESFPLTVTSAQKNPTAFYLCASSVDRARTGELFFGEGSRLTVL.